What follows are 30 T cell receptor beta chains derived from one specimen sequenced in a study of T cells after yellow fever vaccination (dated by TCRdb to between 2018 and 2021). The label giving this sample's treatment or condition can be read as: live attenuated yellow fever vaccine strain. Library prep was done by 5' RACE. Sequenced on an Illumina HiSeq 2500. TCRdb redid the processing of the public reads, applying fastp at Q25 and MiXCR, and retained in-frame beta chains. When rows share a CDR3 protein, they turn into one entry using the most common DNA and genes. The sample records some 52,000 distinct CDR3 sequences, less than 8% of which are singletons. Together, the top ten hold roughly 26% of the sample. The source was CD8+ T cells not binding an NS4B(214-222) dextramer, sorted from PBMCs, collected around 45 days after the first yellow fever vaccination. The cell subset or site tag for this specimen amounts to: NS4B epitope dextramer-negative CD8 T cells. Source of these receptors: a man between 18 and 35 years old who received the YFV17D yellow fever vaccine.

This clonotype showed up just a few times. The chain joins TRBV18 to TRBJ2-5; 8 nucleotides match TRBD1. J was trimmed by 5 bases and V by 2 bases; bases with no gene match: 7. Per the germline V gene, CDR1 is KGHSH and CDR2 is LQKENI. The CDR3 loop spans 15 amino acids. CDR3 bases: TGTGCCAGCTCACCATATGACAGGGGCTTGGAGACCCAGTACTTC. Translation gives CASSPYDRGLETQYF.

This clonotype was found many times. The chain combines TRBV12-3 or TRBV12-4 with TRBJ2-2; tentatively, D is TRBD2 (5 bases). The CDR3 runs to 15 residues. The ends were cut back, 0 bases at V and 4 bases at J, with 9 bases in the middle. The CDR3 region has the DNA TGTGCCAGCAGTTTAGCGCTCGGGGTCACCGGGGAGCTGTTTTTT. Amino acids: CASSLALGVTGELFF.

A word on this clonotype: A read error is possible here, since a much larger clone lies one base away. V usage is TRBV4-2 and J usage is TRBJ2-2, with 12 bases that match TRBD2. Germline V gene sequence: CDR1 LGHNA, CDR2 YNFKEQ. J lost 3 bases, V lost 2 bases, and 7 bases had no gene match. This CDR3 is built from 18 residues. In DNA, the CDR3 is TGTGCCAGCAGCCAACGACTAGCGGGGGTGCAGTACACCGGGGAGCTGTTTTTT. It is translated as CASSQRLAGVQYTGELFF.

The rearrangement links TRBV6-1 to TRBJ2-3, with D possibly matching TRBD1 (5 bases). V shed 5 bases and J shed 2 bases, with 14 bases lying between them. The CDR3 spans 15 residues. Germline lookup yields CDR1 MNHNS and CDR2 SASEGT. The CDR3 here is CASSTGLATTDTQYF. The CDR3 DNA follows: TGTGCCAGCAGTACAGGCCTTGCGACCACAGATACGCAGTATTTT.

On this clonotype: Just one base apart from a much larger clone, this may be a read error. The CDR3 sequence: CASTGTASYEQHV. The DNA of the CDR3 is TGTGCCAGCACCGGGACGGCCTCCTACGAGCAGCACGTC. This chain links TRBV28 with TRBJ2-7; D possibly matches TRBD1 or TRBD2 (5 bases each). CDR3 length: 13 amino acids. Germline V gives CDR1 MDHEN, CDR2 SYDVKM.

V usage is TRBV4-1 and J usage is TRBJ1-5, with 9 bases fitting TRBD1. The CDR3 spans 15 residues. V gave up 5 bases and J gave up 5 bases; unmatched junction bases: 7. The germline CDR1 and CDR2 sequences are MGHRA and YSYEKL. For the CDR3, the DNA is TGCGCCAGCAGCGCTGGGACAGGGATTTATCAGCCCCAGCATTTT. Its translation is CASSAGTGIYQPQHF.

The chain couples TRBV4-1 to TRBJ2-2; D is undetermined. CDR1 is MGHRA and CDR2 is YSYEKL in the germline V gene. The CDR3 totals 13 residues. Trimming removed 6 bases at V and 5 bases at J, with 10 bases between. CDR3 amino acids: CASRPILTGELFF. DNA of the CDR3: TGCGCCAGCAGGCCGATCCTAACCGGGGAGCTGTTTTTT.

The chain has TRBV27 and TRBJ2-3; D possibly matches TRBD1 or TRBD2 (5 bases each). The CDR3 is 15 residues long. Germline lookup yields CDR1 MNHEY and CDR2 SMNVEV (reference sequence). Trimming stripped 2 bases from V and 4 bases from J, with 13 bases between. The CDR3 reads CASSLLGGSPDTQYF. The CDR3 DNA follows: TGTGCCAGCAGTTTACTTGGGGGATCGCCAGATACGCAGTATTTT.

This clonotype was counted between two and nine times. V and J are TRBV5-1 and TRBJ1-1; D possibly corresponds to TRBD1 (5 bases). Germline-derived CDR1 and CDR2 are SGHRS and YFSETQ. The CDR3 covers 15 residues. V was pared by 3 bases and J by 1 base, with 13 bases between. Here the CDR3 reads CASSYVGGANTEAFF. As DNA, the CDR3 is TGCGCCAGCAGCTACGTAGGTGGGGCGAACACTGAAGCTTTCTTT. Variable domain in full (rest from reference TRBV5-1 and TRBJ1-1): KAGVTQTPRYLIKTRGQQVTLSCSPISGHRSVSWYQQTPGQGLQFLFEYFSETQRNKGNFPGRFSGRQFSNSRSEMNVSTLELGDSALYLCASSYVGGANTEAFFGQGTRLTVV.

The table lists this clonotype with many counts. This chain uses TRBV6-1 with TRBJ2-5; D is undetermined. This CDR3 region has 16 residues. V gave up 6 bases and J gave up 4 bases, with 21 bases separating them. The V gene's germline CDR1 is MNHNS and CDR2 SASEGT. This chain's CDR3 is CASSLNLNNDGETQYF. CDR3 DNA sequence: TGTGCCAGCAGCTTGAACCTTAACAACGACGGAGAGACCCAGTACTTC.

In its sample, this clonotype was seen a few times. The chain employs TRBV29-1 and TRBJ2-2, with D perhaps being TRBD1 or TRBD2 (5 bases each). CDR3 length equals 14 residues. V lost 4 bases to trimming and J lost 4 bases, with 13 bases between them. CDR1 and CDR2 (germline): SQVTM, ANQGSEA. The CDR3 is CSVGGGVGTGELFF. DNA of the CDR3: TGCAGCGTTGGTGGGGGAGTGGGCACCGGGGAGCTGTTTTTT.

A few counts support this clonotype. The gene calls are TRBV12-3 or TRBV12-4 and TRBJ1-5, with TRBD1 identical over 7 bases. Losses at the gene ends were 5 bases for V and 4 bases for J; bases not matched to a gene: 14. The CDR3 sequence is 17 residues long. This CDR3 is CASSPGQRRGLNQPQHF. The CDR3 coding sequence is TGTGCCAGCAGTCCGGGACAGAGGAGAGGTTTAAATCAGCCCCAGCATTTT.

This clonotype came up many times. The V and J genes are TRBV7-2 and TRBJ2-3; D not resolved. The germline V gene has CDR1 SGHTA and CDR2 FQGNSA. The CDR3 extends over 14 amino acids. V dropped 1 base and J dropped 6 bases, with 11 bases sitting between them. CDR3 DNA sequence: TGTGCCAGCAGCTTAGATGGTCCTTTGGATACGCAGTATTTT. Translation: CASSLDGPLDTQYF.

The V and J genes are TRBV6-4 and TRBJ2-4; the match to TRBD2 covers 14 bases. Trimming at V came to 0 bases and at J to 9 bases, leaving 1 base not matched to a gene. Per germline, CDR1 MRHNA and CDR2 SNTAGT. The CDR3 contains 15 residues. CDR3 sequence (DNA): TGTGCCAGCAGTGACTCGACTAGCGGGGGGGCCATTCAGTACTTC. Its protein is CASSDSTSGGAIQYF.

This clonotype appeared a few times. The V call is TRBV10-3, the J call TRBJ2-5; 7 positions match TRBD2. Germline V CDR1 and CDR2: ENHRY, SYGVKD. Germline trimming cut 2 bases from V and 0 bases from J; bases unmatched to any gene: 6. The CDR3 has 16 residues. The CDR3 spells CAISEAGGTYQETQYF. The DNA of the CDR3 is TGTGCCATCAGTGAGGCCGGGGGGACGTACCAAGAGACCCAGTACTTC.

The sample holds many counts of this clonotype. In DNA form, the CDR3 reads TGTGCCAGCACCCCGGCCTACGAGCAGTACTTC. It codes for CASTPAYEQYF. The rearrangement joins TRBV2 to TRBJ2-7; D remains unclear. This CDR3 is built from 11 residues. Germline values: CDR1 SNHLY, CDR2 FYNNEI. V was shortened by 7 bases and J by 2 bases, with 6 bases between the two germline ends. Drawing the rest from reference TRBV2 and TRBJ2-7, the complete variable domain is EPEVTQTPSHQVTQMGQEVILRCVPISNHLYFYWYRQILGQKVEFLVSFYNNEISEKSEIFDDQFSVERPDGSNFTLKIRSTKLEDSAMYFCASTPAYEQYFGPGTRLTVT.

This clonotype was detected only a few times. V and J are TRBV27 and TRBJ2-7; 10 positions agree with TRBD2. The junction had 1 base not matched to a gene; V was cut back by 2 bases and J by 3 bases. From germline, CDR1 is MNHEY and CDR2 SMNVEV (reference sequence). The CDR3 runs to 14 residues. The CDR3 DNA reads as TGTGCCAGCAGTTTAACTAGCGGGGACTACGAGCAGTACGTC. Translation: CASSLTSGDYEQYV.

The chain links TRBV11-1 to TRBJ1-2, with a tentative D call TRBD1 (5 bases). Germline-derived CDR1 and CDR2 are SGHAT and FQDESV (reference sequence). There are 16 residues in the CDR3. The germline V and J ends were trimmed by 4 bases and 3 bases, with 18 bases remaining between them. The CDR3 reads CASSSRTRNRHYGYTF. The CDR3 DNA follows: TGTGCCAGCAGCTCTAGGACCCGTAACAGGCACTATGGCTACACCTTC. The full variable domain, its missing parts supplied by reference TRBV11-1 and TRBJ1-2, is EAEVAQSPRYKITEKSQAVAFWCDPISGHATLYWYRQILGQGPELLVQFQDESVVDDSQLPKDRFSAERLKGVDSTLKIQPAELGDSAMYLCASSSRTRNRHYGYTFGSGTRLTVV.

The CDR3 nucleotides read TGTGCCAGCAGCCAGCATCCCGGGACAGGGGATCAGCCCCAGCATTTT. Protein: CASSQHPGTGDQPQHF. The chain employs TRBV3-1 and TRBJ1-5, with TRBD1 matching over 10 bases. Germline assignment: CDR1 LGHDT and CDR2 YNNKEL (reference sequence). J gave up 5 bases and V 3 bases, and 7 bases lay outside the gene matches. The CDR3 extends over 16 amino acids.

The chain is built from TRBV4-3 and TRBJ2-1; D is undetermined. The germline V and J ends were trimmed by 0 bases and 2 bases, with 8 bases remaining between them. CDR3 size: 15 residues. Per the germline V gene, CDR1 is LGHNA and CDR2 is YSLEER. The chain's CDR3 is CASSQDTTTYNEQFF. In nucleotides, the CDR3 is TGCGCCAGCAGCCAAGATACTACTACCTACAATGAGCAGTTCTTC.

This chain connects TRBV6-5 to TRBJ2-7; D is unclear. Germline assignment: CDR1 MNHEY and CDR2 SVGAGI. This CDR3 region has 14 residues. Trimming stripped 4 bases from V and 0 bases from J, with 10 bases between. CDR3 sequence reads: CASSSFQDSYEQYF. The CDR3 DNA is TGTGCCAGCAGTTCGTTTCAGGACTCCTACGAGCAGTACTTC.

This clonotype was recorded many times. This chain joins TRBV7-9 and TRBJ1-2; TRBD1 agrees at 9 bases. The CDR3 covers 15 residues. Germline V gives CDR1 SEHNR, CDR2 FQNEAQ (reference sequence). J lost 3 bases, V lost 6 bases, and 8 bases had no gene match. In DNA, the CDR3 is TGTGCCAGCAGACACACAGGGGGCGAAGACTATGGCTACACCTTC. Amino acids: CASRHTGGEDYGYTF.

This rearrangement joins TRBV2 to TRBJ2-7, with a tentative D call TRBD2 (6 bases). Trimming pared 4 bases from V and 1 base from J, leaving 11 bases between. The CDR3 is made up of 14 amino acids. In germline, CDR1 is SNHLY, CDR2 FYNNEI. The chain's CDR3 is CASSGTGLSYEQYV. DNA of the CDR3: TGTGCCAGCAGTGGAACGGGACTTTCCTACGAGCAGTACGTC.

This clonotype was recorded many times. The J gene is TRBJ2-2, the V gene TRBV29-1; perhaps TRBD1 as D (5 bases). V was trimmed by 5 bases and J by 1 base, leaving 11 bases between them. The germline V gene encodes CDR1 SQVTM and CDR2 ANQGSEA. This CDR3 region has 14 residues. In DNA, the CDR3 is TGCAGCGTTCGACTCGGACAGAACACCGGGGAGCTGTTTTTT. Residues: CSVRLGQNTGELFF.

The chain recombines TRBV14 with TRBJ2-3; 10 positions match TRBD2. Germline V CDR1 and CDR2: SGHDN, FVKESK. Trimming cost V 1 base and J 1 base; bases outside gene matches: 5. This CDR3 region has 17 residues. The CDR3 loop reads CASSQGALAGGTDTQYF. The CDR3 coding sequence is TGTGCCAGCAGCCAAGGGGCTCTAGCGGGGGGCACAGATACGCAGTATTTT.

This clonotype has a count of ten or more. This chain links TRBV5-4 with TRBJ2-3, with 10 nucleotides matching TRBD2. With 4 bases clipped from V and 1 base from J, the junction kept 12 bases outside the gene matches. In germline, CDR1 is SGHNT, CDR2 YYREEE (reference sequence). This CDR3 has 18 residues. CDR3: CASSGPGLAIGGTDTQYF. The CDR3 DNA sequence: TGTGCCAGCAGCGGACCGGGACTAGCGATAGGAGGCACAGATACGCAGTATTTT.

This clonotype has a handful of counts. The chain recombines TRBV12-3 or TRBV12-4 with TRBJ2-3; 11 bases are a match to TRBD2. Trimming took 5 bases from V and 0 from J; bases not matched to a gene: 4. CDR3 size: 16 residues. DNA for the CDR3: TGTGCCAGCAGTCCTCTAGCGGGGGGAAGCACAGATACGCAGTATTTT. Residues: CASSPLAGGSTDTQYF.

This clonotype occurred many times. This chain links TRBV7-3 with TRBJ2-5; no reliable D call. CDR1 is SGHTA, CDR2 FQGTGA, per germline. V gave up 5 bases and J gave up 5 bases, with 15 bases separating them. The CDR3 loop spans 14 amino acids. CDR3 residues: CASSPDGPEETQYF. The DNA for the CDR3 is TGTGCCAGCAGCCCCGATGGGCCTGAGGAGACCCAGTACTTC.

This clonotype was recorded a few times. V gene TRBV7-6 combines with J gene TRBJ2-6, with D possibly TRBD2 on 6 matching bases. The germline gives CDR1 SGHVS, CDR2 FNYEAQ. The CDR3 sequence is 15 residues long. V shed 5 bases and J shed 2 bases, with 10 bases lying between them. CDR3 in DNA: TGTGCCAGCAGCCGAATAGCGGCTGGGGCCAACGTCCTGACTTTC. Protein product: CASSRIAAGANVLTF. Complete variable domain (other parts from reference TRBV7-6 and TRBJ2-6): GAGVSQSPRYKVTKRGQDVALRCDPISGHVSLYWYRQALGQGPEFLTYFNYEAQQDKSGLPNDRFSAERPEGSISTLTIQRTEQRDSAMYRCASSRIAAGANVLTFGAGSRLTVL.

There are a few counts of this clonotype. The chain has TRBV10-1 and TRBJ2-5, with 13 nucleotides matching TRBD2. This CDR3 has 16 residues. Germline loops: CDR1 WNHNN, CDR2 SYGVQD (reference sequence). Trimming cost V 2 bases and J 4 bases; bases outside gene matches: 4. The CDR3 region is CASSEDRTSGGETQYF. Here the CDR3 DNA reads TGCGCCAGCAGTGAGGATAGGACTAGCGGGGGAGAGACCCAGTACTTC.